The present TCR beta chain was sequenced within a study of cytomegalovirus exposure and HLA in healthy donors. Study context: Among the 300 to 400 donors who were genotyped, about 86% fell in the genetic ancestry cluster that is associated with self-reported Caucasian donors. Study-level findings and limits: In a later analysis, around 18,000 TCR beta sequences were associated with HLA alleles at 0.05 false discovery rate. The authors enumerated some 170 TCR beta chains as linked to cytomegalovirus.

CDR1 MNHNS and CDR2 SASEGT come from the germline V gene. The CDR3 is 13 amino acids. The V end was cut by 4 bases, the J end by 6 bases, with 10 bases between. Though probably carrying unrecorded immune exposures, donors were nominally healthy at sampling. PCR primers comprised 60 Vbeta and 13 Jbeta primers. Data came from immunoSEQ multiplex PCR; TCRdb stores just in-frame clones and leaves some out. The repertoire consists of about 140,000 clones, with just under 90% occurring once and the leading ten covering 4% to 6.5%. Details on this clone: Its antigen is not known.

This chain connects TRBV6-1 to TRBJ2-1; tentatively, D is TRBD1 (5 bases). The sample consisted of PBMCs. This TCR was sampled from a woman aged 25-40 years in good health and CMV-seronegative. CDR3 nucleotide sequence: TGTGCCAGCAGTGCAGCCCAGGGCAATGAGCAGTTCTTC. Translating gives CASSAAQGNEQFF.